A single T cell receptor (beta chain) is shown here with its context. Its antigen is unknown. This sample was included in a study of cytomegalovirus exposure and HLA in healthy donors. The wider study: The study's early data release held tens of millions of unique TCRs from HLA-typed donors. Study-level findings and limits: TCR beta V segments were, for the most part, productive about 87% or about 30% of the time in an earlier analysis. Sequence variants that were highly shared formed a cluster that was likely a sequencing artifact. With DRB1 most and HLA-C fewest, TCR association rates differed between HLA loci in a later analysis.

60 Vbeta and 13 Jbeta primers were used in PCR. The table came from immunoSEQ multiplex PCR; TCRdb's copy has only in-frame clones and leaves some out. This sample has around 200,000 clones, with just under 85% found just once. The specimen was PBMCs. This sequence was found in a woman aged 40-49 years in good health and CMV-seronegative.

The chain's CDR3 is CASSAFSGTGLGYTF. In DNA form, the CDR3 reads TGTGCCAGCAGTGCTTTTTCCGGGACAGGGCTTGGCTACACCTTC. The chain is built from TRBV25-1 and TRBJ1-2; 9 bases match TRBD1. Germline CDR1 is MGHDK and CDR2 is SYGVNS. There are 15 residues in the CDR3. The ends lost 4 bases at V and 7 bases at J; junction bases unmatched: 10.